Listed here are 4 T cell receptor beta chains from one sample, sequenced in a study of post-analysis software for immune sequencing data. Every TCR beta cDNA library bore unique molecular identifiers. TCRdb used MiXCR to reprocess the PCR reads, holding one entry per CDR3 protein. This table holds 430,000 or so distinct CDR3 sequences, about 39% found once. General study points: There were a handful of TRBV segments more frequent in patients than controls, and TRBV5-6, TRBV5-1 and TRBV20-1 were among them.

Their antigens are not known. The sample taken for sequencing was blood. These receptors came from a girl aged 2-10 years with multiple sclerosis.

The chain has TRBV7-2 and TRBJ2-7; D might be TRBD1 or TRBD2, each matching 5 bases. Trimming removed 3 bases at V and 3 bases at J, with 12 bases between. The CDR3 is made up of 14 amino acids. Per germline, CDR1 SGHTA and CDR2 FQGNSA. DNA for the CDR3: TGTGCCAGCAGCTTCACAGGAGGTAGCTACGAGCAGTACTTC. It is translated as CASSFTGGSYEQYF. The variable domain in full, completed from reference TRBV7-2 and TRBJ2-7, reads GAGVSQSPSNKVTEKGKDVELRCDPISGHTALYWYRQSLGQGLEFLIYFQGNSAPDKSGLPSDRFSAERTGGSVSTLTIQRTQQEDSAVYLCASSFTGGSYEQYFGPGTRLTVT.

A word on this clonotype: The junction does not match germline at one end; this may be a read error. This CDR3 is CSARETDSYQPQHF. The CDR3 bases are TGCAGTGCTCGCGAGACAGATAGCTATCAGCCCCAGCATTTT. This chain uses TRBV20-1 with TRBJ1-5; weak D call: TRBD1 (5 bases). Germline V gene lookup returns CDR1 DFQATT and CDR2 SNEGSKA (reference sequence). The CDR3 is made up of 14 amino acids.

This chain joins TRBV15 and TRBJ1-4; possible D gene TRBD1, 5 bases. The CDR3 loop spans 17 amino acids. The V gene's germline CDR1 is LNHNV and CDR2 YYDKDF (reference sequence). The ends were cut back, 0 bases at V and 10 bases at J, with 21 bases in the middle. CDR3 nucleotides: TGTGCCACCAGCAGAGACGACCGGGGGAACAGATATGGAAAACTGTTTTTT. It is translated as CATSRDDRGNRYGKLFF.

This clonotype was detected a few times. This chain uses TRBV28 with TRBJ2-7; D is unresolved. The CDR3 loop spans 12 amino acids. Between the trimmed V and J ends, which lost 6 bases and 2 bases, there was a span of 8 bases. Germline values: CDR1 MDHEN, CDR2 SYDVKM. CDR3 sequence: CASRVHPYEQYF. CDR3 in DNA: TGTGCCAGCAGAGTCCATCCCTACGAGCAGTACTTC.